This TCR beta chain is drawn from a study of T cells in Graves' hyperthyroidism and ophthalmopathy. Overall study: Staff took peripheral blood when the initial diagnosis was made, before any treatment began.

Points on this clonotype: One end of the junction does not line up with germline, which may come from a read error.

Germline V CDR1 and CDR2: SGHRS, YFSETQ. The CDR3 extends over 14 amino acids. On the basis of clinical symptoms, serum thyroxine and TRAb, thyroid ultrasound and orbital computed tomography, diagnoses were made. The investigators amplified TCR beta CDR3 regions from RNA transcripts. In the first-round RT-PCR of the TCR CDR3, the HTBI primer set was used. TCRdb used MiXCR to reprocess the multiplex PCR reads, holding one entry per CDR3 protein. This sample has fewer than 450,000 distinct CDR3 sequences; 17% occur once, and the top ten carry 30% to 35%. Sequencing input: blood. This clonotype was obtained from a woman aged 30 to 39 with Graves' hyperthyroidism that later progressed to Graves' ophthalmopathy. The chain carries TRBV5-1 and TRBJ1-1; D call uncertain. The CDR3 reads CASSADPPNAEAFF. The CDR3 bases are TGCGCCAGCAGTGCTGACCCGCCGAACGCTGAAGCTTTCTTT.